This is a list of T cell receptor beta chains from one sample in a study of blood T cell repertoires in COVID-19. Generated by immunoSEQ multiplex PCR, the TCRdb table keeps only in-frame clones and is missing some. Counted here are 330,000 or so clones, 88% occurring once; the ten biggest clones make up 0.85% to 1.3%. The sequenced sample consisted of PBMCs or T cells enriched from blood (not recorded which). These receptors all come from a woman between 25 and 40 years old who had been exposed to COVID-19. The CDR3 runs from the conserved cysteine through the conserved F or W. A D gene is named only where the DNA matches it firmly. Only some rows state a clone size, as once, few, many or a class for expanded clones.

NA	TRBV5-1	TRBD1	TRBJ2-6	CASSFRTGAPSGANVLTF	TGCGCCAGCAGCTTCCGGACAGGGGCTCCCTCGGGGGCCAACGTCCTGACTTTC
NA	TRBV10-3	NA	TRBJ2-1	CALGLGGNEQFF	TGTGCCTTAGGACTAGGGGGCAATGAGCAGTTCTTC
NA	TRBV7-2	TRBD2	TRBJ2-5	CASSLVGLAGGPETQYF	TGTGCCAGCAGCTTAGTGGGACTAGCGGGAGGGCCAGAGACCCAGTACTTC
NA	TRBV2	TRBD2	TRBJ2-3	CASSGTSGMGDTQYF	TGTGCCAGCAGTGGGACTAGCGGAATGGGGGATACGCAGTATTTT
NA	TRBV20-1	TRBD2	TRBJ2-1	CSASLGLAGALYNEQFF	TGCAGTGCCAGTTTAGGGCTAGCGGGAGCCCTGTACAATGAGCAGTTCTTC
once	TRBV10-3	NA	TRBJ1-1	CAISDNAGNTEAFF	TGTGCCATCAGTGATAATGCGGGGAACACTGAAGCTTTCTTT
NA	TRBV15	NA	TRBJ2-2	CATSTLQEHGELFF	TGTGCCACCAGCACTTTACAGGAGCACGGGGAGCTGTTTTTT
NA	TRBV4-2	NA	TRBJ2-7	CASSTPEGTPSYEQYF	TGTGCCAGCAGCACCCCCGAGGGAACCCCGTCCTACGAGCAGTACTTC
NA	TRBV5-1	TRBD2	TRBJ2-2	CASSRVGGAGGPVGELFF	TGCGCCAGCAGCCGCGTCGGTGGAGCGGGAGGGCCGGTCGGGGAGCTGTTTTTT
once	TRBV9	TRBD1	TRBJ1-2	CASSPRQGEGYGYTF	TGTGCCAGCAGCCCCCGACAGGGAGAGGGCTATGGCTACACCTTC
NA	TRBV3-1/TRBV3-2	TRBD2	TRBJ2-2	CASSGTSGRLGTGELFF	TGTGCCAGCAGTGGGACTAGCGGGAGATTGGGCACCGGGGAGCTGTTTTTT
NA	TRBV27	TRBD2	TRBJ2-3	CASSSPSGRADTQYF	TGTGCCAGCAGTTCTCCTAGCGGGAGGGCAGATACGCAGTATTTT
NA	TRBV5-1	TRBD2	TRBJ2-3	CASSSGLAATDTQYF	TGCGCCAGCAGCTCGGGACTAGCAGCAACAGATACGCAGTATTTT
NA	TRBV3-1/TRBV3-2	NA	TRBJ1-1	CASRNQGNTEAFF	TGTGCCAGCAGGAACCAGGGGAACACTGAAGCTTTCTTT
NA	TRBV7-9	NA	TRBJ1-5	CASSEIGQTSNQPQHF	TGTGCCAGCAGCGAAATTGGACAGACCAGCAATCAGCCCCAGCATTTT
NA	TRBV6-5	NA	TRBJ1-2	CASGYHGSNGYTF	TGTGCCAGCGGATATCATGGGAGTAATGGCTACACCTTC
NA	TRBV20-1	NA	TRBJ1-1	CSASDVGHNTEAFF	TGCAGTGCTAGTGACGTAGGACACAACACTGAAGCTTTCTTT
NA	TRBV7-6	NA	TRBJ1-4	CASSLGREPRREKLFF	TGTGCCAGCAGCTTAGGTCGCGAACCGAGGCGGGAAAAACTGTTTTTT
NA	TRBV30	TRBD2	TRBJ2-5	CAWNHGTSGSGTQYF	TGTGCCTGGAATCACGGGACTAGCGGGAGTGGGACCCAGTACTTC
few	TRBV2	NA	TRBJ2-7	CAGQGAGGPPYEQYF	TGTGCCGGCCAGGGGGCGGGAGGGCCTCCATACGAGCAGTACTTC
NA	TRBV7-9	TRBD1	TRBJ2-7	CAIPDRGGGYEQYF	TGTGCCATCCCAGACAGGGGGGGAGGCTACGAGCAGTACTTC
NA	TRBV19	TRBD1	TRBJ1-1	CASSIGGLGQALSEAFF	TGTGCCAGTAGTATTGGGGGTCTCGGACAGGCATTATCCGAAGCTTTCTTT
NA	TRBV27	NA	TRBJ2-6	CATHSGANVLTF	TGTGCCACCCACTCTGGGGCCAACGTCCTGACTTTC
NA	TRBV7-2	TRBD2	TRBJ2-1	CASSALTGRADEQFF	TGTGCCAGCAGCGCGTTAACCGGGAGGGCCGATGAGCAGTTCTTC
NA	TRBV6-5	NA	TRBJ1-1	CASSYSSGVTEAFF	TGTGCCAGCAGTTACTCGTCCGGGGTGACTGAAGCTTTCTTT
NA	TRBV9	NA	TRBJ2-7	CASSVAETGGGQYF	TGTGCCAGCAGCGTAGCCGAGACAGGTGGAGGGCAGTACTTC
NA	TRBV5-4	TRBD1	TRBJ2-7	CASSLGDSSSYEQYF	TGTGCCAGCAGCTTGGGGGACAGTTCTTCCTACGAGCAGTACTTC
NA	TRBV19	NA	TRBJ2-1	CASMETTYNEQFF	TGTGCCAGTATGGAGACTACTTACAATGAGCAGTTCTTC
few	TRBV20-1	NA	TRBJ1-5	CSARDLGAQHF	TGCAGTGCTAGAGATCTAGGAGCCCAGCATTTT
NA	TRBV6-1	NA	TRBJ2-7	CASSVEAEPYEQYF	TGTGCCAGCAGTGTCGAAGCGGAGCCCTACGAGCAGTACTTC
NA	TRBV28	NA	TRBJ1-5	CASSPEAGLGSNQPQHF	TGTGCCAGCAGTCCAGAGGCCGGACTGGGTAGCAATCAGCCCCAGCATTTT
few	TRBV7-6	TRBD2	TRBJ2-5	CASSLARLGLAGEETQYF	TGTGCCAGCAGCTTAGCGAGGCTGGGACTAGCGGGAGAGGAGACCCAGTACTTC
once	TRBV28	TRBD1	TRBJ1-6	CASSPQTGVGSPLHF	TGTGCCAGCAGTCCCCAGACAGGGGTAGGATCACCCCTCCACTTT
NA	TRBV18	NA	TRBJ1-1	CASSQGGWNTEAFF	TGTGCCAGCTCACAAGGGGGATGGAACACTGAAGCTTTCTTT
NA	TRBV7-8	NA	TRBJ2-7	CASSSRGVGEQYF	TGTGCCAGCAGCTCCAGGGGGGTGGGGGAGCAGTACTTC
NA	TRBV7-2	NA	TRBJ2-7	CASSLNSGLIYEQYF	TGTGCCAGCAGCTTAAACTCGGGACTCATATACGAGCAGTACTTC
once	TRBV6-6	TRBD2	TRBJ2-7	CASRSKRERIHEQYF	TGTGCCAGCAGATCGAAGCGGGAAAGGATTCACGAGCAGTACTTC
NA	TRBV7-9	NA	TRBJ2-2	CASSLITVRAGELFF	TGTGCCAGCAGCTTAATCACAGTCAGGGCCGGGGAGCTGTTTTTT
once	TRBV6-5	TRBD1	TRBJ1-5	CASSSDRVQGPQHF	TGTGCCAGCAGTTCCGACAGGGTACAGGGGCCCCAGCATTTT
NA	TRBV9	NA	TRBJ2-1	CASSVEWAASAYNEQFF	TGTGCCAGCAGCGTAGAATGGGCGGCTAGCGCGTACAATGAGCAGTTCTTC
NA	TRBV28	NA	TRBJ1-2	CASSLRSNYGYTF	TGTGCCAGCAGTTTGCGGTCTAACTATGGCTACACCTTC
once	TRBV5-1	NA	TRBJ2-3	CASSLEADTDTQYF	TGCGCCAGCAGCTTGGAGGCGGACACAGATACGCAGTATTTT
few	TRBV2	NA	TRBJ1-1	CASRRSQNTEAFF	TGTGCCAGCAGGCGGTCACAGAACACTGAAGCTTTCTTT
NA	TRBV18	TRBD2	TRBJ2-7	CASSPPKTSASYEQYF	TGTGCCAGCTCACCACCGAAAACTAGCGCCTCCTACGAGCAGTACTTC
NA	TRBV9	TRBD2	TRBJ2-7	CASSDSGSENSYEQYF	TGTGCCAGCAGCGACAGCGGGAGCGAGAACTCCTACGAGCAGTACTTC
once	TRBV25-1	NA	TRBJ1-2	CASSDRYYGYTF	TGTGCCAGCAGTGACAGATACTATGGCTACACCTTC
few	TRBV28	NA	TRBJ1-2	CASSLGVLNYGYTF	TGTGCCAGCAGTTTGGGCGTCCTTAACTATGGCTACACCTTC
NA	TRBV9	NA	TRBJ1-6	CASSSPWEGTNSPLHF	TGTGCCAGCAGCTCCCCTTGGGAGGGAACAAATTCACCCCTCCACTTT
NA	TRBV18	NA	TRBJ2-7	CASSPRDSSYEQYF	TGTGCCAGCTCACCACGCGACAGCTCCTACGAGCAGTACTTC
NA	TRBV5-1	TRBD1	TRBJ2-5	CASSLGQGDLPSQETQYF	TGCGCCAGCAGCTTGGGACAGGGGGACCTACCTAGCCAAGAGACCCAGTACTTC